The rows below give T cell receptor beta chains drawn from one sample of a study of blood T cells in healthy people across ages. TCRdb re-called the 5' RACE reads through MiXCR, storing one row per CDR3 protein. The profile shows approximately 1,700,000 distinct CDR3 sequences, roughly two fifths of them singletons. The sequenced material came from blood. These receptors were taken from a human donor in good health. The CDR3 runs from the conserved cysteine through the conserved F or W. A D gene is named only where the DNA matches it firmly. Part of the rows lack a size; the others show once, few, many or a class for expanded clones.

TRBV29-1	NA	TRBD2	TRBJ2-5	CSVSKRGEETQYF	TGCAGCGTTTCTAAACGGGGGGAGGAGACCCAGTACTTC
TRBV29-1	few	NA	TRBJ2-3	CSVERSSTDTQYF	TGCAGCGTTGAGCGGTCTAGCACAGATACGCAGTATTTT
TRBV7-6	NA	NA	TRBJ2-7	CASSLDLSPTGLPYEQYF	TGTGCCAGCAGCTTAGATCTAAGCCCCACAGGCCTTCCCTACGAGCAGTACTTC
TRBV4-2	NA	TRBD2	TRBJ2-3	CASSQDQAGGGLDTQYF	TGTGCCAGCAGCCAAGATCAGGCGGGGGGTGGTTTAGATACGCAGTATTTT
TRBV7-8	NA	TRBD1	TRBJ1-1	CASTPGGQLNTEAFF	TGTGCCAGCACACCGGGGGGACAGTTGAACACTGAAGCTTTCTTT
TRBV2	NA	NA	TRBJ1-2	CASSGWDSTNYGYTF	TGTGCCAGCAGCGGATGGGACTCAACTAACTATGGCTACACCTTC
TRBV7-2	NA	TRBD2	TRBJ2-3	CASRTGLAVLTDTQYF	TGTGCCAGCAGAACAGGACTAGCGGTTCTCACAGATACGCAGTATTTT
TRBV7-9	NA	TRBD2	TRBJ2-5	CASSFGGGGTQYF	TGTGCCAGCAGCTTCGGCGGGGGGGGGACCCAGTACTTC
TRBV7-8	few	NA	TRBJ2-1	CASSLSSHGGYNEQFF	TGTGCCAGCAGCCTCTCTTCACACGGAGGGTACAATGAGCAGTTCTTC
TRBV7-9	NA	TRBD1	TRBJ2-7	CASSLAAAGGFYEQYF	TGTGCCAGCAGCTTAGCGGCGGCAGGGGGCTTCTACGAGCAGTACTTC
TRBV12-5	NA	NA	TRBJ2-4	CASGLIYERYF	TGTGCTAGTGGTTTGATTTACGAGCGGTACTTC
TRBV12-3/TRBV12-4	few	NA	TRBJ1-1	CASSFLLKGNTEAFF	TGTGCCAGCAGTTTCCTCCTTAAAGGGAACACTGAAGCTTTCTTT
TRBV7-2	NA	NA	TRBJ2-1	CASSPGAALYNEQFF	TGTGCCAGCAGCCCTGGGGCCGCTCTCTACAATGAGCAGTTCTTC
TRBV5-1	NA	NA	TRBJ2-3	CTSSEQDTQYF	TGCACCAGCAGCGAGCAAGATACGCAGTATTTT
TRBV7-6	NA	TRBD1	TRBJ2-7	CVSSLVIQGHEQYF	TGTGTCAGCAGCTTAGTCATACAGGGGCACGAGCAGTACTTC
TRBV4-2	few	TRBD1	TRBJ2-4	CASSQDGTVLGKNIQYF	TGTGCCAGCAGCCAAGATGGGACAGTACTGGGCAAAAACATTCAGTACTTC
TRBV6-6	NA	NA	TRBJ1-1	CASSYQIEGPNTEAFF	TGTGCCAGCAGCTACCAGATTGAGGGACCAAACACTGAAGCTTTCTTT
TRBV7-2	few	TRBD1	TRBJ1-5	CASSPGTGHHQPQHF	TGTGCCAGCAGCCCCGGGACAGGTCATCATCAGCCCCAGCATTTT
TRBV20-1	few	TRBD1	TRBJ2-5	CSARDRTKETQYF	TGCAGTGCGCGGGACAGGACTAAAGAGACCCAGTACTTC
TRBV21-1	few	NA	TRBJ2-5	CASSKEGRGETQYF	TGTGCCAGCAGCAAAGAAGGGCGGGGCGAGACCCAGTACTTC
TRBV20-1	NA	TRBD2	TRBJ2-1	CSAREPSGGGYNEQFF	TGCAGTGCTAGGGAACCCTCGGGGGGGGGTTACAATGAGCAGTTCTTC
TRBV24-1	NA	NA	TRBJ2-5	CATSVTVWYQETQYF	TGTGCCACCAGTGTGACAGTGTGGTACCAAGAGACCCAGTACTTC
TRBV7-9	few	NA	TRBJ1-1	CASRNPQWDTEAFF	TGTGCCAGCAGGAATCCTCAATGGGACACTGAAGCTTTCTTT